This TCR beta chain was sequenced in a study of T cell responses to AZD1222 COVID-19 vaccine. Regarding the study as a whole: It was only after the peak T cell response that any repertoires were sampled. Among the donors, most were white British and more were female, and clonal diversity was possibly underestimated. With two AZD1222 doses given, Spike-specific TCR breadth and depth both rose.

Assay: immunoSEQ multiplex PCR; the TCRdb copy retains only in-frame clones and omits some. The repertoire holds 130,000 to 150,000 clones, with around 90% as singletons. V was pared by 4 bases and J by 3 bases, with 11 bases between. CDR1 and CDR2 (germline): SGHDT, YYEEEE. The CDR3 has 14 amino acids. About this clone: Its specificity is unknown.

The clonotype comes from an adult in good health. This rearrangement joins TRBV5-6 to TRBJ1-5; no clear D gene. Sequenced here: peripheral blood, sampled on day 0 of AZD1222 vaccination. The CDR3 DNA reads as TGTGCCAGCAGCGCCGACCGGGTCAATCAGCCCCAGCATTTT. Translating it yields CASSADRVNQPQHF.